The T cell receptor beta chain under discussion was sequenced for a study of T cells in Graves' hyperthyroidism and ophthalmopathy. Study context: Staff took peripheral blood when the initial diagnosis was made, before any treatment began.

As to this clonotype: Its antigen is still unknown. An end of the junction differs from the germline gene, which may be a read error.

Study results and caveats: Blood samples included most of the expanded thyroid clonotypes exceeding 0.001. The model identified upcoming ophthalmopathy a median approximately six months ahead of onset.

Using RNA transcripts as the source, TCR beta CDR3 regions were amplified. An initial round of RT-PCR targeting the TCR CDR3 relied on the HTBI primer set. TCRdb redid the calling of the multiplex PCR reads with MiXCR, one entry per CDR3 protein. The sample consists of approximately 300,000 distinct CDR3 sequences, about 17% of them appearing once. The germline gives CDR1 LGHNA, CDR2 YSLEER. This CDR3 contains 15 residues. Orbital computed tomography and thyroid ultrasound, together with serum TRAb and thyroxine and clinical symptoms, were used for diagnoses. The origin of this receptor is a woman aged 55-69 years with Graves' ophthalmopathy. Sequenced material: blood. This chain uses TRBV4-3 with TRBJ2-7; 9 nucleotides match TRBD1. The CDR3 sequence: CASGQASGQGYEQYF. CDR3 DNA: TGCGCCAGCGGCCAAGCCTCGGGACAGGGCTACGAGCAGTACTTC.